The 3 T cell receptor beta chains in this list originate from one sample, sequenced in a study of shared clonotypes between healthy human individuals. Method: immunoSEQ multiplex PCR; TCRdb's copy keeps in-frame clones and lacks some. The sample holds more than 550,000 clones, about 92% seen once. Naivety among CD8 cells was defined by CD45RO negativity and positive CCR7 selection, thereby excluding terminally differentiated effector memory CD45RA+ cells. Sequenced material: naive CD8+ T cells sorted from blood. These receptor sequences come from a man younger than 45 in good health.

The V and J genes are TRBV7-8 and TRBJ2-1; D is unresolved. The V end was cut by 5 bases, the J end by 0 bases, with 17 bases between. CDR3 length: 17 amino acids. CDR1 and CDR2 (germline): SGHVS, FQNEAQ. CDR3 amino acids: CASSQASGAVSYNEQFF. The CDR3 DNA follows: TGTGCCAGCAGCCAAGCATCGGGCGCGGTCTCCTACAATGAGCAGTTCTTC.

The rearrangement joins TRBV9 to TRBJ1-1; unclear D gene. CDR1 and CDR2 from the germline V gene are SGDLS and YYNGEE. This CDR3 spans 13 amino acids. V was trimmed by 5 bases and J by 2 bases, leaving 10 bases between them. The CDR3: CASSVDGNTEAFF. The CDR3 DNA reads TGTGCCAGCAGTGTGGACGGTAACACTGAAGCTTTCTTT.

Worth noting for this clone: A clone one base away is much larger, so this may be a read error. This chain uses TRBV27 with TRBJ2-7, with 8 bases aligning to TRBD1. The germline gives CDR1 MNHEY, CDR2 SMNVEV (reference sequence). The CDR3 has 12 amino acids. With V trimmed by 7 bases and J by 3 bases, 2 bases remained unmatched. CDR3 sequence reads: CASIGQGYEQYF. CDR3 nucleotide sequence: TGTGCCAGCATCGGACAGGGCTACGAGCAGTACTTC.